This is a list of T cell receptor beta chains from one sample in a study of identical twins. TCRdb re-analysed the 5' RACE reads in MiXCR, keeping a single row per CDR3 protein. The sample consists of about 890,000 distinct CDR3 sequences, around 12% of them appearing once. These records were also assigned to another study, of yellow fever vaccine responses in identical twins.

The sequencing input was PBMCs. These receptors were taken from a woman aged 18-29 years in good health. Both conserved end residues are part of each CDR3. Fields, in order: clone size, J gene, V gene, D gene, CDR3 DNA, CDR3 protein. The D gene is left open where the match is weak. Size values are once, few and many counts, or a class for expanded clones, and some rows have none.

few | TRBJ2-3 | TRBV7-9 | TRBD1 | TGTGCCAGCAGCTTCCGACAGGGAAGCACAGATACGCAGTATTTT | CASSFRQGSTDTQYF
NA | TRBJ1-1 | TRBV29-1 | NA | TGCAGCGTTGGACACGAACTTAACACTGAAGCTTTCTTT | CSVGHELNTEAFF
many | TRBJ2-5 | TRBV12-3/TRBV12-4 | NA | TGTGCCAGCAGTTACTCGGGGCGAAGAGAGACCCAGTACTTC | CASSYSGRRETQYF
many | TRBJ1-1 | TRBV12-3/TRBV12-4 | TRBD1 | TGTGCCAGCAGTTCCCGACAGGGCCCCGACACTGAAGCTTTCTTT | CASSSRQGPDTEAFF
many | TRBJ2-1 | TRBV20-1 | TRBD2 | TGCAGTGCTACAGGACTAGCGGGAGTTGCTGATGAGCAGTTCTTC | CSATGLAGVADEQFF
many | TRBJ1-3 | TRBV10-3 | TRBD1 | TGTGCCACCACCGGGACAGGGGACGGAAACACCATATATTTT | CATTGTGDGNTIYF
NA | TRBJ1-3 | TRBV12-3/TRBV12-4 | TRBD1 | TGTGCCAGCAGCCCCGATCTGACAGGGACTGGAAACACCATATATTTT | CASSPDLTGTGNTIYF
few | TRBJ2-1 | TRBV6-2/TRBV6-3 | NA | TGTGCCAGCAGTTTCGCCAGGGCGAGTACCGGTGGGTTCTCCTACAATGAGCAGTTCTTC | CASSFARASTGGFSYNEQFF
few | TRBJ1-2 | TRBV7-9 | NA | TGTGCCAGCAGCTCTACGACAGGAGTTAACTATGGCTACACCTTC | CASSSTTGVNYGYTF
few | TRBJ2-5 | TRBV27 | TRBD1 | TGTGCCAGCAGTTCGCCAGGGGGAGAAGAGACCCAGTACTTC | CASSSPGGEETQYF
many | TRBJ2-7 | TRBV5-1 | TRBD1 | TGCGCCAGCAGCATAACAGGGGGCCAAGAATACGAGCAGTACTTC | CASSITGGQEYEQYF
many | TRBJ1-2 | TRBV20-1 | NA | TGCAGTGCTAGAGACGATGGCTACACCTTC | CSARDDGYTF
few | TRBJ2-7 | TRBV20-1 | TRBD2 | TGCAGTGCTTTGACTAGCGCCACCTACGAGCAGTACTTC | CSALTSATYEQYF
NA | TRBJ2-1 | TRBV7-2 | NA | TGTGCCAGCAGCTTTCGACTTCATACAGACAATGAGCAGTTCTTC | CASSFRLHTDNEQFF
NA | TRBJ2-1 | TRBV3-1 | NA | TGTGCCAGCAGCGGAACGCCCGGCGGACTCCGAGTGAATGAGCAGTTCTTC | CASSGTPGGLRVNEQFF
NA | TRBJ2-3 | TRBV12-3/TRBV12-4 | NA | TGTGCCAGCAGTGCGATGGGGGGGGCGATCACAGATACGCAGTATTTT | CASSAMGGAITDTQYF
NA | TRBJ2-1 | TRBV18 | NA | TGTGCCAGCACAAATCGGGGCGACAGACCCTATATCAATGAGCAGTTCTTC | CASTNRGDRPYINEQFF
NA | TRBJ2-1 | TRBV3-1 | NA | TGTGCCAGCAGCCAAGATCCCCAAAGGCAGTTCTTC | CASSQDPQRQFF
NA | TRBJ1-4 | TRBV20-1 | NA | TGCAGTGCAGGGAATAATGAAAAACTGTTTTTT | CSAGNNEKLFF
few | TRBJ2-1 | TRBV5-1 | TRBD2 | TGCGCCAGCAGCGCCCGACTAGCGGGGGCAAATGAGCAGTTCTTC | CASSARLAGANEQFF
NA | TRBJ2-1 | TRBV28 | TRBD2 | TGTGCCAGCAGACCTGGACTAGCGGGACTCTACAATGAGCAGTTCTTC | CASRPGLAGLYNEQFF
many | TRBJ1-6 | TRBV10-3 | NA | TGTGCCATCAGTGAGTCCCCAGGGCAAGGTTCACCCCTCCACTTT | CAISESPGQGSPLHF
many | TRBJ1-2 | TRBV3-1 | TRBD1 | TGTGCCAGCAGCCAAGTTCGGGACAGGGGAAGTGGCGGCTACACCTTC | CASSQVRDRGSGGYTF
NA | TRBJ2-2 | TRBV27 | NA | TGTGCCAGCACCCCAGGGGTTTGGACCGGGGAGCTGTTTTTT | CASTPGVWTGELFF
few | TRBJ2-3 | TRBV5-1 | NA | TGCGCCAGCAGCCTTAGACCGGGGGCCGGCACAGATACGCAGTATTTT | CASSLRPGAGTDTQYF
few | TRBJ2-2 | TRBV11-2 | TRBD2 | TGTGCCAGCAGCTTACACGGACAGGGACTAGCGGGCACCGGGGAGCTGTTTTTT | CASSLHGQGLAGTGELFF
NA | TRBJ2-3 | TRBV20-1 | TRBD2 | TGCAGTGCTAGAGCAGCGGGAGGGCCCTTCATGACGCAGTATTTT | CSARAAGGPFMTQYF
NA | TRBJ1-5 | TRBV12-3/TRBV12-4 | NA | TGTGCCAGCAGACGACTGACCGAGGGCAATCAGCCCCAGCATTTT | CASRRLTEGNQPQHF
many | TRBJ2-2 | TRBV20-1 | NA | TGCAGTGCTAGAAGTCCGACGGGAGTTATAACCGGGGAGCTGTTTTTT | CSARSPTGVITGELFF
many | TRBJ1-2 | TRBV2 | NA | TGTGCCAGCAGTGCGTCGTTTGGCTACACCTTC | CASSASFGYTF
NA | TRBJ2-7 | TRBV10-3 | TRBD2 | TGTGCCATCGGAAAGCGGGATTCCTACGAGCAGTACTTC | CAIGKRDSYEQYF
few | TRBJ2-1 | TRBV12-3/TRBV12-4 | NA | TGTGCCAGCAGTTCCCTAGCGATCAACAATGAGCAGTTCTTC | CASSSLAINNEQFF
many | TRBJ1-5 | TRBV24-1 | NA | TGTGCCACCAGTCCCGGGGGCAATCAGCCCCAGCATTTT | CATSPGGNQPQHF
many | TRBJ2-1 | TRBV6-5 | NA | TGTGCCAGCAGTTACGCCCTGGGGTACGGTGAGCAGTTCTTC | CASSYALGYGEQFF
many | TRBJ2-6 | TRBV5-1 | NA | TGCGCCAGCAGCTTGGACGGAGCTGGGGCCAACGTCCTGACTTTC | CASSLDGAGANVLTF
NA | TRBJ2-7 | TRBV14 | TRBD1 | TGTGCCAGCAGCCCGAAAGGGACAGGGACGTACGAGCAGTACTTC | CASSPKGTGTYEQYF
NA | TRBJ1-2 | TRBV6-1 | NA | TGTGCCAGCAGGCCACCGGACAGTCAACGTAACTATGGCTACACCTTC | CASRPPDSQRNYGYTF
NA | TRBJ1-3 | TRBV18 | NA | TGTGCCAGCTCACTACAGGGTCAAACATCGGGTAACACCATATATTTT | CASSLQGQTSGNTIYF
many | TRBJ2-2 | TRBV5-1 | NA | TGCGCCAGCAGCTTGTATCCCGGGGAGCTGTTTTTT | CASSLYPGELFF
NA | TRBJ2-1 | TRBV6-1 | NA | TGTGCCAGCACTACAGACATAACCTCCTACAATGAGCAGTTCTTC | CASTTDITSYNEQFF
few | TRBJ1-5 | TRBV4-1 | NA | TGCGCCAGCAGCCAAGCGGTGGGGCATGGTCAGCCCCAGCATTTT | CASSQAVGHGQPQHF
few | TRBJ2-1 | TRBV11-2 | TRBD2 | TGTGCCAGCACTAACTTTAGCGGGGGGCTTGAGCAGTTCTTC | CASTNFSGGLEQFF
many | TRBJ2-2 | TRBV9 | TRBD2 | TGTGCCAGCGCCACAACTAGCGGGAGGGCCCAAGCTGGGGAGCTGTTTTTT | CASATTSGRAQAGELFF
NA | TRBJ1-1 | TRBV6-1 | NA | TGTGCCAGCAGTGTCCCCGAGGGGGGGCTGGACACTGAAGCTTTCTTT | CASSVPEGGLDTEAFF
NA | TRBJ2-7 | TRBV6-1 | TRBD1 | TGTGCCAGCAGTAAGGGACAGGGCGTCGCCTACGAGCAGTACTTC | CASSKGQGVAYEQYF
few | TRBJ2-5 | TRBV20-1 | TRBD2 | TGCAGTGCTAGAGATGGGGGGGACGGTGTCCAAGAGACCCAGTACTTC | CSARDGGDGVQETQYF
NA | TRBJ2-5 | TRBV24-1 | NA | TGTGCCACCAGTGCCGCCGCAGGGGCTGGGGAGTACCAAGAGACCCAGTACTTC | CATSAAAGAGEYQETQYF
few | TRBJ2-7 | TRBV29-1 | TRBD2 | TGCAGCGCCGCCGGACTAGCGGGAGGCGAGCAGTACTTC | CSAAGLAGGEQYF
few | TRBJ2-3 | TRBV12-5 | TRBD2 | TGTGCTAGTGGTTTGTCGTTGGAGGTAGGGAGGGTCACAGATACGCAGTATTTT | CASGLSLEVGRVTDTQYF